The next 15 T cell receptor beta chains were all read from a single sample in a study of T cells in pancreatic ductal adenocarcinoma. Surgery without prior neoadjuvant therapy was the treatment of the selected pancreatic ductal adenocarcinoma patients. Measured with immunoSEQ multiplex PCR; TCRdb has only the in-frame clones, and not every one. The sample yields 11,000 or so clones, 86% seen once. Sequenced sample: PBMCs. These receptors all come from a human donor with pancreatic ductal adenocarcinoma.

The chain joins TRBV10-3 to TRBJ2-3, with TRBD1 identical over 9 bases. CDR3 length: 18 amino acids. CDR1 and CDR2 (germline): ENHRY, SYGVKD. V lost 2 bases and J lost 2; bases outside the gene matches: 11. CDR3 in DNA: TGTGCCATCAGTGAGCCAAAAGGGACAGGGCCTAACACAGATACGCAGTATTTT. Protein sequence: CAISEPKGTGPNTDTQYF.

CDR3 protein: CASSHRAYSFDYTF. In nucleotides, the CDR3 is TGTGCCAGCAGTCATAGGGCCTACAGTTTCGACTACACCTTC. This chain connects TRBV9 to TRBJ1-2; unclear D gene. CDR3 length equals 14 residues. V lost 5 bases, J lost 10 bases, and 21 bases lay in between. The germline V gene encodes CDR1 SGDLS and CDR2 YYNGEE.

This clone was detected only a few times. The chain employs TRBV9 and TRBJ2-1; maybe TRBD2 (5 bases). The CDR3 extends over 14 amino acids. The germline V and J ends were trimmed by 0 bases and 8 bases, with 12 bases remaining between them. Germline V CDR1 and CDR2: SGDLS, YYNGEE. CDR3 loop: CASSVESGVDEQFF. The CDR3 region has the DNA TGTGCCAGCAGCGTAGAATCCGGGGTCGATGAGCAGTTCTTC.

The chain is built from TRBV7-9 and TRBJ2-1; TRBD2 is a possible D gene (5 bases). Germline CDR1 reads SEHNR; CDR2 reads FQNEAQ (reference sequence). This CDR3 contains 17 residues. V was pared by 2 bases and J by 2 bases, with 16 bases between. This chain's CDR3 is CASSLRAEVSPYNEQFF. For the CDR3, the DNA is TGTGCCAGCAGCTTAAGAGCGGAGGTTAGCCCCTACAATGAGCAGTTCTTC.

The chain couples TRBV18 to TRBJ1-2; possibly TRBD1 for D (5 bases). Trimming pared 3 bases from V and 6 bases from J, leaving 5 bases between. The germline gives CDR1 KGHSH, CDR2 LQKENI. This CDR3 spans 11 amino acids. The CDR3 reads CASSPGHGYTF. In DNA form, the CDR3 reads TGTGCCAGCTCACCGGGGCATGGCTACACCTTC.

The chain links TRBV27 to TRBJ1-6, with TRBD1 matching 9 bases. After removal of 10 bases from V and 7 bases from J, the junction contained 11 bases not matched to a gene. CDR3 length: 15 amino acids. Per germline, CDR1 MNHEY and CDR2 SMNVEV (reference sequence). As DNA, the CDR3 is TGTGCCACCCACCGGGACAGGGTACCCAATTCACCCCTCCACTTT. Translating it yields CATHRDRVPNSPLHF.

This clone was detected only once. Here the CDR3 reads CASSLGQIPYEQYF. The CDR3 nucleotides read TGTGCCAGCAGCTTAGGACAGATCCCCTACGAGCAGTACTTC. The chain couples TRBV5-4 to TRBJ2-7, with D perhaps TRBD1 (6 bases). In germline, CDR1 is SGHNT, CDR2 YYREEE (reference sequence). The CDR3 is 14 amino acids. Deletions cut 2 bases from V and 2 bases from J, with 11 bases between.

The chain links TRBV6-1 to TRBJ2-1, with D uncertain. CDR1 is MNHNS, CDR2 SASEGT, per germline. V was pared by 7 bases and J by 13 bases, with 11 bases between. The CDR3 extends over 10 amino acids. CDR3 region: CASNYPHQFF. CDR3 sequence (DNA): TGTGCCAGCAACTACCCTCATCAGTTCTTC.

This chain links TRBV5-1 with TRBJ2-7; TRBD1 aligns across 10 bases. The CDR3 has 15 amino acids. CDR1 SGHRS and CDR2 YFSETQ come from the germline V gene. J gave up 5 bases and V 3 bases, and 8 bases lay outside the gene matches. CDR3 DNA: TGCGCCAGCAGCTCACGTCCGGGACAGGGGAACGAGCAGTACTTC. Encoded protein: CASSSRPGQGNEQYF.

The rearrangement uses TRBV6-1 and TRBJ1-1, with D possibly being TRBD1 (6 bases). V lost 4 bases and J lost 5, with 11 bases in between. Germline CDR1 MNHNS, CDR2 SASEGT. The CDR3 runs to 13 residues. This chain's CDR3 is CASSAQGRTEAFF. The CDR3, as DNA: TGTGCCAGCAGTGCACAGGGTAGGACTGAAGCTTTCTTT.

V usage is TRBV6-5 and J usage is TRBJ1-4, with D hard to call. Trimming took off 2 bases at V and 0 bases at J, with 4 bases between the two ends. Germline lookup yields CDR1 MNHEY and CDR2 SVGAGI. The CDR3 covers 14 residues. Here the CDR3 DNA reads TGTGCCAGCAGTTACGGATCAACTAATGAAAAACTGTTTTTT. Residues: CASSYGSTNEKLFF.

The chain couples TRBV6-1 to TRBJ2-5; D gene unclear. From germline, CDR1 is MNHNS and CDR2 SASEGT. CDR3 size: 14 residues. V lost 2 bases and J lost 1, with 8 bases in between. As DNA, the CDR3 is TGTGCCAGCAGTGAAACGGAGTCCCAAGAGACCCAGTACTTC. As protein: CASSETESQETQYF.

The V call is TRBV27, the J call TRBJ2-7, with TRBD2 matching over 8 bases. The CDR3 length is 14 residues. V shed 2 bases and J 4 bases; nucleotides not matched to a gene: 4. CDR1 is MNHEY and CDR2 is SMNVEV in the germline V gene (reference sequence). As DNA, the CDR3 is TGTGCCAGCAGTTTAGTAGCGGGACGGTACGAGCAGTACTTC. Protein sequence: CASSLVAGRYEQYF.

The chain recombines TRBV6-1 with TRBJ2-7; D call uncertain. Trimming shortened V by 2 bases and J by 3 bases, and 2 bases separated the two germline ends. Germline CDR1 reads MNHNS; CDR2 reads SASEGT. CDR3 length equals 11 residues. The CDR3 reads CASSEYYEQYF. The CDR3 nucleotides read TGTGCCAGCAGTGAATACTACGAGCAGTACTTC.

This chain links TRBV28 with TRBJ2-4; 8 positions match TRBD1. This CDR3 contains 13 residues. After removal of 3 bases from V and 13 bases from J, the junction contained 8 bases not matched to a gene. Germline CDR1 and CDR2: MDHEN and SYDVKM. In DNA form, the CDR3 reads TGTGCCAGCAGTTTCAGGGGGCGGGGTACACAGTACTTC. Its protein is CASSFRGRGTQYF. The complete variable domain, with remaining parts taken from reference TRBV28 and TRBJ2-4, reads DVKVTQSSRYLVKRTGEKVFLECVQDMDHENMFWYRQDPGLGLRLIYFSYDVKMKEKGDIPEGYSVSREKKERFSLILESASTNQTSMYLCASSFRGRGTQYFGAGTRLSVL.